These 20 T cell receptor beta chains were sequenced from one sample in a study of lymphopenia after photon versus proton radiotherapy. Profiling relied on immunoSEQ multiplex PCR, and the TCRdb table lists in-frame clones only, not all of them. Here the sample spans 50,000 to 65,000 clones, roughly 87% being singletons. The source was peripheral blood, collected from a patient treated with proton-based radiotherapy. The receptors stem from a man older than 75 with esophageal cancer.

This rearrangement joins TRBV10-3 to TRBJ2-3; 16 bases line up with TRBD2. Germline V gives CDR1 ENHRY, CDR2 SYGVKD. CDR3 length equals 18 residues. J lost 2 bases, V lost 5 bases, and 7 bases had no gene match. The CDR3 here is CAISTAGTSGGATDTQYF. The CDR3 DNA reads TGTGCCATCAGTACCGCCGGGACTAGCGGGGGGGCCACAGATACGCAGTATTTT.

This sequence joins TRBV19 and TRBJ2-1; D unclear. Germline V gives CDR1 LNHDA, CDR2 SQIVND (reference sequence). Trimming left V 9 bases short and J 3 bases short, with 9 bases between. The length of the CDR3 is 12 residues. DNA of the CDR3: TGTGCCAGCAAGGATTACTACAATGAGCAGTTCTTC. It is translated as CASKDYYNEQFF.

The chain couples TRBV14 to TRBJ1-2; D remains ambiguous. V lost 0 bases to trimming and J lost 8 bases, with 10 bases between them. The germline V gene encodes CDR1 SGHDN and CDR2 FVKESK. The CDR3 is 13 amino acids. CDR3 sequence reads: CASSQDLRIGYTF. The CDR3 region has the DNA TGTGCCAGCAGCCAAGATCTCAGAATAGGCTACACCTTC. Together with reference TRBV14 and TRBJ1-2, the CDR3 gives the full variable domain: EAGVTQFPSHSVIEKGQTVTLRCDPISGHDNLYWYRRVMGKEIKFLLHFVKESKQDESGMPNNRFLAERTGGTYSTLKVQPAELEDSGVYFCASSQDLRIGYTFGSGTRLTVV.

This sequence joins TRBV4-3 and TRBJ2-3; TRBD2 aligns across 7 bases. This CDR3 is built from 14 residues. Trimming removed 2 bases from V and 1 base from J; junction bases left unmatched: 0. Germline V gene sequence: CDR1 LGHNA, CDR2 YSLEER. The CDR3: CASSQRGGTDTQYF. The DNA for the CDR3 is TGCGCCAGCAGCCAACGGGGGGGCACAGATACGCAGTATTTT.

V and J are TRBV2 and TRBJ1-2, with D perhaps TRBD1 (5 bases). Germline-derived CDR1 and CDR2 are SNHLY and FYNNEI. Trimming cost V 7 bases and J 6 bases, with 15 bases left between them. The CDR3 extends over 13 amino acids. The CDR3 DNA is TGTGCCAGCATTTCCACAGGATCCAATGGCTACACCTTC. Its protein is CASISTGSNGYTF.

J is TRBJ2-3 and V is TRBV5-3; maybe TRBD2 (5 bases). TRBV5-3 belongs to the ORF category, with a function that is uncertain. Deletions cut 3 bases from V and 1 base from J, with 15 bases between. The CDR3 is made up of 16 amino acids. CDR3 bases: TGTGCCAGAAGCTCCTATTGCGGGTACCGCACAGATACGCAGTATTTT. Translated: CARSSYCGYRTDTQYF.

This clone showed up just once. Here the CDR3 DNA reads TGTGCCAGCAGCCCGGACAGCCTAAGGTACGAGCAGTACTTC. Translated, it gives CASSPDSLRYEQYF. V is TRBV5-5 and J is TRBJ2-7; possibly TRBD1 for D (6 bases). Germline loops: CDR1 SGHKS, CDR2 YYEKEE (reference sequence). The germline V and J ends were trimmed by 4 bases and 4 bases, with 15 bases remaining between them. The CDR3 is 14 amino acids. Full variable domain (outside the CDR3, taken from reference TRBV5-5 and TRBJ2-7): DAGVTQSPTHLIKTRGQQVTLRCSPISGHKSVSWYQQVLGQGPQFIFQYYEKEERGRGNFPDRFSARQFPNYSSELNVNALLLGDSALYLCASSPDSLRYEQYFGPGTRLTVT.

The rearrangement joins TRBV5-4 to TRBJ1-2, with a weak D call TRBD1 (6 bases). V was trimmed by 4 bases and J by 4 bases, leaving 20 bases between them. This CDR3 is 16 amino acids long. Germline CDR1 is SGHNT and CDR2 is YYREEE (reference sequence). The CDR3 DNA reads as TGTGCCAGCAGCCAATTAGTGGGGGGCGGAGGCTATGGCTACACCTTC. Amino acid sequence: CASSQLVGGGGYGYTF. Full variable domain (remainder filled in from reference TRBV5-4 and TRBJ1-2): ETGVTQSPTHLIKTRGQQVTLRCSSQSGHNTVSWYQQALGQGPQFIFQYYREEENGRGNFPPRFSGLQFPNYSSELNVNALELDDSALYLCASSQLVGGGGYGYTFGSGTRLTVV.

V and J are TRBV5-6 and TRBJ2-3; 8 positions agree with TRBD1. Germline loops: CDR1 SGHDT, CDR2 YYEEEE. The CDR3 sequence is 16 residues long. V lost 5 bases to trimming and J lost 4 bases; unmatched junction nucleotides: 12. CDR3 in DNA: TGTGCCAGCAGTTCCTGGACAGGGTCTATTTCAGATACGCAGTATTTT. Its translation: CASSSWTGSISDTQYF.

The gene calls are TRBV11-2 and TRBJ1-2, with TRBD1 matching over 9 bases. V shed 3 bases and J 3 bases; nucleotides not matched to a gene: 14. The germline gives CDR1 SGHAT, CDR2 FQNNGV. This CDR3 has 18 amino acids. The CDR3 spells CASSFLGQGPYSHYGYTF. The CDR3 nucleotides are TGTGCCAGCAGCTTCCTAGGACAGGGGCCGTATTCCCACTATGGCTACACCTTC.

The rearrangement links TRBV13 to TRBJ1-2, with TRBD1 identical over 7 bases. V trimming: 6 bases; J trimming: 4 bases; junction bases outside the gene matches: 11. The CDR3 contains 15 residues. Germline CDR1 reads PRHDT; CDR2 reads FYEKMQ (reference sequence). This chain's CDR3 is CASRRRQGQIYGYTF. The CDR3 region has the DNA TGTGCCAGCAGACGAAGACAGGGCCAAATCTATGGCTACACCTTC.

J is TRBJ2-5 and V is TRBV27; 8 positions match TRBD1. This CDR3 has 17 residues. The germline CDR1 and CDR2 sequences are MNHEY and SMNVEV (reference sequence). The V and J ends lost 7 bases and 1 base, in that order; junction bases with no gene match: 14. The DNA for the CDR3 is TGTGCCAGCACGCCCAGGCTGACAGGGGTGGGCCAAGAGACCCAGTACTTC. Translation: CASTPRLTGVGQETQYF.

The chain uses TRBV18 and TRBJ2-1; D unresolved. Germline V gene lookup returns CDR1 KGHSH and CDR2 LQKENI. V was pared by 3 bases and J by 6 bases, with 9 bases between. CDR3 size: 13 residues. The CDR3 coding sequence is TGTGCCAGCTCACCCCCCACCCGCAATGAGCAGTTCTTC. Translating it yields CASSPPTRNEQFF.

In DNA, the CDR3 is TGTGCCAGCAGTGAATATGTCTGGGACAGCAGCACAGATACGCAGTATTTT. As protein: CASSEYVWDSSTDTQYF. The chain is built from TRBV25-1 and TRBJ2-3; TRBD1 matches at 7 bases. The germline gives CDR1 MGHDK, CDR2 SYGVNS. The trim removed 0 bases at V and 0 bases at J, leaving 6 bases unmatched. The CDR3 runs to 17 residues.

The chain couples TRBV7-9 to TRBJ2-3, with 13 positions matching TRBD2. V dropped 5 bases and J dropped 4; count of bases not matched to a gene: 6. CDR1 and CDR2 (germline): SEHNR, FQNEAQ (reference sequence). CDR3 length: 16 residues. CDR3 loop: CASSRRTSGSADTQYF. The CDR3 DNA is TGTGCCAGCAGCCGTCGGACTAGCGGGAGTGCAGATACGCAGTATTTT.

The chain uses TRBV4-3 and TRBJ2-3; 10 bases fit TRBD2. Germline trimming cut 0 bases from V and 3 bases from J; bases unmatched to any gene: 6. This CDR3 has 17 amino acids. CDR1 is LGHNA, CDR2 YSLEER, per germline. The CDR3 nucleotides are TGCGCCAGCAGCCAAGATGAAGCTAGCGGGGGTACAGATACGCAGTATTTT. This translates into CASSQDEASGGTDTQYF.

The CDR3 nucleotides read TGTGCCAGCACATGGGGGGCGGCCCCTTCCAATGAGCAGTTCTTC. Protein product: CASTWGAAPSNEQFF. The chain is built from TRBV11-2 and TRBJ2-1; either TRBD1 or TRBD2 may fit D (6 bases each). V shed 7 bases and J shed 6 bases, with 19 bases lying between them. The germline CDR1 and CDR2 sequences are SGHAT and FQNNGV. This CDR3 has 15 amino acids.

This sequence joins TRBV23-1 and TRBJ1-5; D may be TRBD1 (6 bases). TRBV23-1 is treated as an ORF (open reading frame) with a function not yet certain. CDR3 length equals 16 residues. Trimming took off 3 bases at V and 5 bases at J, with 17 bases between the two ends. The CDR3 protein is CASSHLEGVADQPQHF. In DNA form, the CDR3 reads TGCGCCAGCAGTCATCTCGAGGGGGTGGCGGATCAGCCCCAGCATTTT.

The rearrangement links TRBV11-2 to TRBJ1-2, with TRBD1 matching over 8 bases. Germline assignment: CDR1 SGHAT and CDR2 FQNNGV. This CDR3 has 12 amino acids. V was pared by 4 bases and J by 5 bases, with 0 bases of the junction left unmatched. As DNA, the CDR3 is TGTGCCAGCAGCTGGACAGGGTATGGCTACACCTTC. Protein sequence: CASSWTGYGYTF.

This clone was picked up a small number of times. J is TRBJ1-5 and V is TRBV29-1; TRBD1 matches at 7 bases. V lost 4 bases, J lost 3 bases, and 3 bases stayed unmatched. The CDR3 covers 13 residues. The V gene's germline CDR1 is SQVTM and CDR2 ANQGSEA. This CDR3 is CSVGTGINQPQHF. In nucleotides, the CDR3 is TGCAGCGTTGGGACAGGAATCAATCAGCCCCAGCATTTT.